This is a list of T cell receptor beta chains from one sample in a study of response to subunit inactivated influenza vaccine. MiXCR, applied by TCRdb to the RT-PCR reads, yields one record per CDR3 protein. The sample holds hundreds of thousands of distinct CDR3 sequences, approximately 15% seen once. Sequencing was performed on PBMCs from blood, taken roughly 2 weeks before vaccination. The receptors shown here come from a man aged 50 to 59 who received an inactivated influenza vaccine. CDR3s include the opening cysteine and the closing phenylalanine or tryptophan. The order of the fields is V gene, D gene, J gene, clone size, CDR3 protein, CDR3 DNA. A D gene is named only where the DNA matches it firmly. Expanded clones are given a class, and other clones once, few, many or no size at all.

v_call: TRBV9; d_call: .; j_call: TRBJ1-1; clone_size: .; cdr3_aa: CASSVETGGAFF; cdr3_nt: TGTGCCAGCAGCGTAGAAACAGGTGGCGCTTTCTTT
v_call: TRBV5-1; d_call: .; j_call: TRBJ1-4; clone_size: many; cdr3_aa: CASSLAGKTNEKLFF; cdr3_nt: TGCGCCAGCAGCTTGGCTGGTAAAACTAATGAAAAACTGTTTTTT
v_call: TRBV20-1; d_call: .; j_call: TRBJ2-7; clone_size: many; cdr3_aa: CSASPYEQYF; cdr3_nt: TGCAGTGCTAGTCCCTACGAGCAGTACTTC
v_call: TRBV10-3; d_call: TRBD1; j_call: TRBJ2-1; clone_size: many; cdr3_aa: CAITGQGAGEQFF; cdr3_nt: TGTGCCATCACGGGACAGGGGGCGGGTGAGCAGTTCTTC
v_call: TRBV24-1; d_call: .; j_call: TRBJ2-5; clone_size: .; cdr3_aa: CATSDLRTAAQYF; cdr3_nt: TGTGCCACCAGTGATTTGAGGACAGCGGCCCAGTACTTC
v_call: TRBV4-2; d_call: TRBD1; j_call: TRBJ2-1; clone_size: few; cdr3_aa: CASSQDPQGVHNEQFF; cdr3_nt: TGTGCCAGCAGCCAAGATCCGCAGGGGGTACACAATGAGCAGTTCTTC
v_call: TRBV30; d_call: .; j_call: TRBJ2-1; clone_size: many; cdr3_aa: CAWSDQWAGPHYEQFF; cdr3_nt: TGTGCCTGGAGTGATCAATGGGCGGGACCCCACTATGAGCAGTTCTTC
v_call: TRBV4-3; d_call: .; j_call: TRBJ2-3; clone_size: few; cdr3_aa: CASSQEGETALRPQYF; cdr3_nt: TGCGCCAGCAGCCAAGAAGGAGAGACTGCTTTGAGGCCGCAGTATTTT
v_call: TRBV5-5; d_call: .; j_call: TRBJ2-7; clone_size: many; cdr3_aa: CASSPETLHSYEQYF; cdr3_nt: TGTGCCAGCAGCCCGGAGACACTTCATTCCTACGAGCAGTACTTC
v_call: TRBV5-1; d_call: TRBD1; j_call: TRBJ2-7; clone_size: few; cdr3_aa: CASSQGKTGGIEQYF; cdr3_nt: TGCGCCAGCAGTCAGGGGAAGACAGGGGGAATCGAGCAGTACTTC
v_call: TRBV6-1; d_call: .; j_call: TRBJ1-1; clone_size: .; cdr3_aa: CASSKQGDTEAFF; cdr3_nt: TGTGCCAGCAGCAAACAGGGTGACACTGAAGCTTTCTTT
v_call: TRBV7-2; d_call: .; j_call: TRBJ2-7; clone_size: many; cdr3_aa: CASSLARGPYEQYF; cdr3_nt: TGTGCCAGCAGCTTAGCGAGAGGGCCCTACGAGCAGTACTTC
v_call: TRBV7-6; d_call: .; j_call: TRBJ1-1; clone_size: .; cdr3_aa: CASSQQGMGTEAFF; cdr3_nt: TGTGCCAGCAGCCAACAGGGAATGGGGACTGAAGCTTTCTTT
v_call: TRBV3-1; d_call: .; j_call: TRBJ2-7; clone_size: .; cdr3_aa: CASSQDFGHIAAEQYF; cdr3_nt: TGTGCCAGCAGCCAAGATTTCGGACACATTGCGGCCGAGCAGTACTTC
v_call: TRBV20-1; d_call: .; j_call: TRBJ2-6; clone_size: few; cdr3_aa: CSARGYSGANVLTF; cdr3_nt: TGCAGTGCTAGGGGCTATTCTGGGGCCAACGTCCTGACTTTC
v_call: TRBV2; d_call: .; j_call: TRBJ2-7; clone_size: .; cdr3_aa: CASSVEGSYEQYF; cdr3_nt: TGTGCCAGCAGTGTGGAGGGCTCCTACGAGCAGTACTTC
v_call: TRBV29-1; d_call: .; j_call: TRBJ2-1; clone_size: .; cdr3_aa: CSVRVHEQFF; cdr3_nt: TGCAGCGTTCGGGTCCATGAGCAGTTCTTC
v_call: TRBV9; d_call: TRBD2; j_call: TRBJ2-1; clone_size: many; cdr3_aa: CASSVAVASGKFRNEQFF; cdr3_nt: TGTGCCAGCAGCGTAGCCGTGGCTAGCGGGAAATTTAGGAATGAGCAGTTCTTC
v_call: TRBV5-1; d_call: .; j_call: TRBJ1-4; clone_size: few; cdr3_aa: CASSFGRPPEKLFF; cdr3_nt: TGCGCCAGCAGCTTTGGCAGGCCCCCCGAAAAACTGTTTTTT
v_call: TRBV18; d_call: .; j_call: TRBJ1-1; clone_size: .; cdr3_aa: CASSPNSRVSTEAFF; cdr3_nt: TGTGCCAGCTCACCTAACTCCCGCGTTAGCACTGAAGCTTTCTTT
v_call: TRBV5-4; d_call: TRBD2; j_call: TRBJ2-1; clone_size: .; cdr3_aa: CASSLKGLAGVEQFF; cdr3_nt: TGTGCCAGCAGCTTAAAAGGACTAGCGGGAGTCGAGCAGTTCTTC
v_call: TRBV4-2; d_call: TRBD1; j_call: TRBJ1-1; clone_size: few; cdr3_aa: CASSHVRGRDTEAFF; cdr3_nt: TGTGCCAGCAGCCACGTCAGGGGGCGCGACACTGAAGCTTTCTTT
v_call: TRBV2; d_call: .; j_call: TRBJ2-1; clone_size: .; cdr3_aa: CASSTGTHRVF; cdr3_nt: TGTGCCAGCTCTACCGGGACCCACCGGGTCTTC
v_call: TRBV14; d_call: TRBD1; j_call: TRBJ2-1; clone_size: few; cdr3_aa: CASSLPGQGAHSYNEQFF; cdr3_nt: TGTGCCAGCAGCCTTCCGGGACAGGGGGCGCATTCCTACAATGAGCAGTTCTTC
v_call: TRBV5-1; d_call: TRBD1; j_call: TRBJ1-2; clone_size: few; cdr3_aa: CASSGQGAYNYGYTF; cdr3_nt: TGCGCCAGCAGCGGACAGGGAGCTTATAACTATGGCTACACCTTC
v_call: TRBV20-1; d_call: TRBD1; j_call: TRBJ2-7; clone_size: .; cdr3_aa: CSASPGGTGGWEQYF; cdr3_nt: TGCAGTGCTAGTCCAGGAGGGACAGGGGGGTGGGAGCAGTACTTC
v_call: TRBV7-8; d_call: .; j_call: TRBJ2-2; clone_size: .; cdr3_aa: CATTRGRGRAGELFF; cdr3_nt: TGTGCCACCACGAGGGGACGGGGGCGCGCCGGGGAGCTGTTTTTT
v_call: TRBV29-1; d_call: .; j_call: TRBJ1-1; clone_size: many; cdr3_aa: CSANSNTEAFF; cdr3_nt: TGCAGCGCCAACTCGAACACTGAAGCTTTCTTT
v_call: TRBV5-1; d_call: .; j_call: TRBJ2-2; clone_size: .; cdr3_aa: CASSREQPGAGELFF; cdr3_nt: TGCGCCAGCTCTAGGGAACAGCCTGGGGCCGGGGAGCTGTTTTTT
v_call: TRBV28; d_call: TRBD2; j_call: TRBJ2-1; clone_size: .; cdr3_aa: CASSLLPAGGVYNEQFF; cdr3_nt: TGTGCCAGCAGTTTACTCCCAGCGGGGGGGGTCTACAATGAGCAGTTCTTC
v_call: TRBV5-1; d_call: .; j_call: TRBJ2-7; clone_size: .; cdr3_aa: CASSLGAGQHNEQYF; cdr3_nt: TGCGCCAGCAGCTTGGGGGCGGGCCAGCACAACGAGCAGTACTTC
v_call: TRBV2; d_call: .; j_call: TRBJ2-2; clone_size: few; cdr3_aa: CASSEPQQPNTGELFF; cdr3_nt: TGTGCCAGCAGTGAACCCCAGCAGCCGAACACCGGGGAGCTGTTTTTT
v_call: TRBV6-1; d_call: .; j_call: TRBJ2-3; clone_size: few; cdr3_aa: CASSASRLDAQYF; cdr3_nt: TGTGCCAGCAGTGCCTCTCGCCTGGACGCGCAGTATTTT
v_call: TRBV24-1; d_call: TRBD2; j_call: TRBJ2-1; clone_size: few; cdr3_aa: CATVGGAYNEQFF; cdr3_nt: TGTGCCACCGTCGGGGGGGCCTACAATGAGCAGTTCTTC
v_call: TRBV27; d_call: TRBD2; j_call: TRBJ2-1; clone_size: few; cdr3_aa: CASSQLAGAPYNEQFF; cdr3_nt: TGTGCCAGCAGTCAATTAGCGGGGGCACCTTACAATGAGCAGTTCTTC
v_call: TRBV28; d_call: .; j_call: TRBJ1-2; clone_size: .; cdr3_aa: CASRRTALYGYTF; cdr3_nt: TGTGCCAGCAGGAGGACAGCGCTCTATGGCTACACCTTC
v_call: TRBV29-1; d_call: .; j_call: TRBJ2-2; clone_size: few; cdr3_aa: CSVGRSLTGELFF; cdr3_nt: TGCAGCGTTGGCAGGAGCCTAACCGGGGAGCTGTTTTTT
v_call: TRBV5-1; d_call: .; j_call: TRBJ2-3; clone_size: .; cdr3_aa: CASSLGGQGDTQYF; cdr3_nt: TGCGCCAGCAGCTTGGGGGGCCAGGGCGATACGCAGTATTTT
v_call: TRBV5-1; d_call: .; j_call: TRBJ1-2; clone_size: .; cdr3_aa: CASSFDTTDYGYTF; cdr3_nt: TGCGCCAGCAGTTTTGACACGACCGACTATGGCTACACCTTC
v_call: TRBV27; d_call: TRBD1; j_call: TRBJ1-2; clone_size: .; cdr3_aa: CASSLGQGWAYGYTF; cdr3_nt: TGTGCCAGCAGTTTAGGACAGGGGTGGGCCTATGGCTACACCTTC
v_call: TRBV5-6; d_call: TRBD1; j_call: TRBJ2-1; clone_size: .; cdr3_aa: CASSLRTGVNEQFF; cdr3_nt: TGTGCCAGCAGCTTGCGGACAGGGGTCAATGAGCAGTTCTTC
v_call: TRBV12-3/TRBV12-4; d_call: .; j_call: TRBJ2-7; clone_size: .; cdr3_aa: CASSLTGGQYF; cdr3_nt: TGTGCCAGCAGTTTAACAGGCGGGCAGTACTTC
v_call: TRBV11-2; d_call: .; j_call: TRBJ2-2; clone_size: .; cdr3_aa: CASRDSGALRTNTGELFF; cdr3_nt: TGTGCCAGCAGAGACTCGGGAGCACTTAGGACGAACACCGGGGAGCTGTTTTTT
v_call: TRBV6-1; d_call: .; j_call: TRBJ1-2; clone_size: .; cdr3_aa: CASTQSRGHYGYTF; cdr3_nt: TGTGCCAGCACCCAGAGCCGGGGCCACTATGGCTACACCTTC
v_call: TRBV20-1; d_call: TRBD2; j_call: TRBJ2-1; clone_size: few; cdr3_aa: CSANSGRSYNEQFF; cdr3_nt: TGCAGTGCTAATAGCGGGAGGTCCTACAATGAGCAGTTCTTC
v_call: TRBV6-1; d_call: TRBD1; j_call: TRBJ1-1; clone_size: .; cdr3_aa: CASRDYLGTANTEAFF; cdr3_nt: TGTGCCAGCAGAGATTACCTTGGGACAGCGAACACTGAAGCTTTCTTT
v_call: TRBV27; d_call: .; j_call: TRBJ2-3; clone_size: many; cdr3_aa: CASSFLNSITDTQYF; cdr3_nt: TGTGCCAGCAGTTTTCTTAATAGTATCACAGATACGCAGTATTTT
v_call: TRBV5-6; d_call: .; j_call: TRBJ1-2; clone_size: .; cdr3_aa: CASSWGGAGYTF; cdr3_nt: TGTGCCAGCAGCTGGGGGGGTGCTGGCTACACCTTC
v_call: TRBV24-1; d_call: .; j_call: TRBJ1-2; clone_size: .; cdr3_aa: CATSDFDTGYGYTF; cdr3_nt: TGTGCCACCAGTGATTTCGACACCGGCTATGGCTACACCTTC
v_call: TRBV6-2/TRBV6-3; d_call: .; j_call: TRBJ1-2; clone_size: .; cdr3_aa: CASSQTGTPIAQRINYGYTF; cdr3_nt: TGTGCCAGCAGTCAGACCGGGACACCAATAGCGCAAAGGATTAACTATGGCTACACCTTC
v_call: TRBV20-1; d_call: .; j_call: TRBJ1-1; clone_size: few; cdr3_aa: CSASPHLNTEAFF; cdr3_nt: TGCAGTGCTAGCCCACACCTGAACACTGAAGCTTTCTTT
v_call: TRBV3-1; d_call: .; j_call: TRBJ2-7; clone_size: .; cdr3_aa: CASSQQVDLEQYF; cdr3_nt: TGTGCCAGCAGCCAACAGGTCGACTTGGAGCAGTACTTC
v_call: TRBV30; d_call: .; j_call: TRBJ2-7; clone_size: .; cdr3_aa: CAWSPSYEQYF; cdr3_nt: TGTGCCTGGAGTCCCAGCTACGAGCAGTACTTC
v_call: TRBV15; d_call: TRBD1; j_call: TRBJ2-5; clone_size: .; cdr3_aa: CATSKATGLVGTQYF; cdr3_nt: TGTGCCACCAGCAAAGCGACAGGGCTTGTTGGTACCCAGTACTTC
v_call: TRBV2; d_call: TRBD2; j_call: TRBJ2-7; clone_size: few; cdr3_aa: CATKFGTSGRAEQYF; cdr3_nt: TGTGCCACCAAATTCGGGACTAGCGGGAGGGCCGAGCAGTACTTC
v_call: TRBV5-1; d_call: .; j_call: TRBJ2-1; clone_size: few; cdr3_aa: CASSTGTPNEQFF; cdr3_nt: TGCGCCAGCAGCACAGGGACGCCCAATGAGCAGTTCTTC
v_call: TRBV28; d_call: .; j_call: TRBJ2-3; clone_size: many; cdr3_aa: CASSLWGGRTDTQYF; cdr3_nt: TGTGCCAGCAGTTTATGGGGGGGTCGCACAGATACGCAGTATTTT